Listed here are 23 T cell receptor beta chains from one sample, sequenced in a study of blood T cell repertoires in COVID-19. Data came from immunoSEQ multiplex PCR; TCRdb stores just in-frame clones and leaves some out. The sample carries about 130,000 clones, 75% to 90% recorded once. Sequenced: PBMCs or T cells enriched from blood (not recorded which). These receptors all come from a woman in her forties or fifties who had recovered from COVID-19.

The rearrangement joins TRBV12-3 or TRBV12-4 to TRBJ2-7, with TRBD1 identical over 9 bases. This CDR3 comprises 13 residues. With 4 bases clipped from V and 6 bases from J, the junction kept 4 bases outside the gene matches. CDR3 loop: CASSSGQGSEQYF. The CDR3 region has the DNA TGTGCCAGCAGTTCGGGACAGGGCTCCGAGCAGTACTTC.

V usage is TRBV7-9 and J usage is TRBJ1-2; D gene unclear. Between the trimmed V and J ends, which lost 5 bases and 5 bases, there was a span of 6 bases. The length of the CDR3 is 11 residues. Germline CDR1 is SEHNR and CDR2 is FQNEAQ (reference sequence). The CDR3 DNA reads as TGTGCCAGCAGCGGAGGGTATGGCTACACCTTC. Translating it yields CASSGGYGYTF.

J is TRBJ1-1 and V is TRBV19, with 7 bases aligning to TRBD1. CDR1 and CDR2 (germline): LNHDA, SQIVND (reference sequence). This CDR3 has 15 residues. The ends lost 9 bases at V and 3 bases at J; junction bases unmatched: 13. CDR3 nucleotide sequence: TGTGCCAGCCGACAGGGCCACGGTTCCGACACTGAAGCTTTCTTT. Encoded protein: CASRQGHGSDTEAFF.

The V gene is TRBV6-1, the J gene TRBJ1-2; 8 bases align to TRBD1. The germline V gene has CDR1 MNHNS and CDR2 SASEGT. CDR3 length: 16 residues. V was clipped by 2 bases and J by 8 bases; unmatched bases: 13. The CDR3 loop reads CASSETGRGQVSGYTF. DNA of the CDR3: TGTGCCAGCAGTGAAACGGGCAGGGGGCAAGTTAGCGGCTACACCTTC.

The chain links TRBV7-9 to TRBJ1-4; 9 nucleotides line up with TRBD1. The J segment lost 1 base and the V segment lost 4 bases, leaving 7 bases of the junction unmatched. Germline-derived CDR1 and CDR2 are SEHNR and FQNEAQ (reference sequence). The CDR3 spans 17 residues. The CDR3 sequence: CASSSVPGQGTNEKLFF. CDR3 DNA: TGTGCCAGCAGCTCAGTCCCGGGACAGGGAACTAATGAAAAACTGTTTTTT. Drawing the rest from reference TRBV7-9 and TRBJ1-4, the complete variable domain is DTGVSQNPRHKITKRGQNVTFRCDPISEHNRLYWYRQTLGQGPEFLTYFQNEAQLEKSRLLSDRFSAERPKGSFSTLEIQRTEQGDSAMYLCASSSVPGQGTNEKLFFGSGTQLSVL.

The V call is TRBV11-2, the J call TRBJ2-1, with D possibly matching TRBD2 (6 bases). The V end lost 5 bases, the J end lost 3 bases, and 20 bases lay between the germline ends. This CDR3 has 17 residues. Per germline, CDR1 SGHAT and CDR2 FQNNGV. CDR3 sequence reads: CASSRLPALGGYNEQFF. The CDR3 bases are TGTGCCAGCAGCCGCCTGCCCGCGTTGGGGGGCTACAATGAGCAGTTCTTC.

The chain has TRBV25-1 and TRBJ1-2; no firm D call. The CDR3 is made up of 12 amino acids. The V gene lost 2 bases and the J gene lost 6 bases, with 7 bases spanning the gap. From germline, CDR1 is MGHDK and CDR2 SYGVNS. Here the CDR3 reads CASSERIDGYTF. CDR3 sequence (DNA): TGTGCCAGCAGTGAACGAATAGATGGCTACACCTTC.

This clone came up once. The rearrangement joins TRBV5-5 to TRBJ2-7, with 7 bases aligning to TRBD1. CDR1 and CDR2 from the germline V gene are SGHKS and YYEKEE (reference sequence). The CDR3 totals 11 residues. With 4 bases clipped from V and 7 bases from J, the junction kept 2 bases outside the gene matches. CDR3 nucleotide sequence: TGTGCCAGCAGCCCGGACAGGGAGCAGTACTTC. It translates to CASSPDREQYF.

This chain uses TRBV27 with TRBJ1-4; possible D gene TRBD1, 5 bases. Germline-derived CDR1 and CDR2 are MNHEY and SMNVEV (reference sequence). The CDR3 contains 14 residues. Trimming pared 3 bases from V and 0 bases from J, leaving 5 bases between. This chain's CDR3 is CASSLTATNEKLFF. For the CDR3, the DNA is TGTGCCAGCAGTTTGACAGCAACTAATGAAAAACTGTTTTTT. The full variable domain, rest sourced from reference TRBV27 and TRBJ1-4, is EAQVTQNPRYLITVTGKKLTVTCSQNMNHEYMSWYRQDPGLGLRQIYYSMNVEVTDKGDVPEGYKVSRKEKRNFPLILESPSPNQTSLYFCASSLTATNEKLFFGSGTQLSVL.

The chain has TRBV6-6 and TRBJ2-7; 11 bases align to TRBD1. Trimming cost V 8 bases and J 2 bases; bases outside gene matches: 8. Per the germline V gene, CDR1 is MNHNY and CDR2 is SVGAGI (reference sequence). CDR3 length: 15 residues. CDR3 amino acids: CASRTSGQGAYEQYF. Here the CDR3 DNA reads TGTGCCAGCCGAACCTCGGGACAGGGGGCCTACGAGCAGTACTTC.

The V and J genes are TRBV6-5 and TRBJ1-6; D not resolved. Germline CDR1 is MNHEY and CDR2 is SVGAGI. This CDR3 spans 14 amino acids. V was shortened by 10 bases and J by 7 bases, with 17 bases between the two germline ends. The CDR3, as DNA: TGTGCCACAAACCCCGAGGGTAGAAATTCACCCCTCCACTTT. Translating it yields CATNPEGRNSPLHF.

This sequence joins TRBV7-9 and TRBJ1-2; 7 bases are shared with TRBD1. The CDR3 totals 15 residues. The trim removed 2 bases at V and 0 bases at J, leaving 3 bases unmatched. Germline assignment: CDR1 SEHNR and CDR2 FQNEAQ (reference sequence). The CDR3 spells CASSLSGQPNYGYTF. The CDR3 DNA reads as TGTGCCAGCAGCTTATCGGGACAGCCTAACTATGGCTACACCTTC.

The V call is TRBV12-3 or TRBV12-4, the J call TRBJ2-2; no clear D gene. The CDR3 has 13 residues. Trimming removed 8 bases at V and 0 bases at J, with 7 bases between. The CDR3 sequence: CASGHTNTGELFF. DNA for the CDR3: TGTGCCAGCGGCCACACGAACACCGGGGAGCTGTTTTTT.

V usage is TRBV6-5 and J usage is TRBJ2-7; 8 bases fit TRBD2. The CDR3 has 15 residues. Germline V gene sequence: CDR1 MNHEY, CDR2 SVGAGI. After removal of 6 bases from V and 5 bases from J, the junction contained 12 bases not matched to a gene. The CDR3 is CASSKSRGGANEQYF. The CDR3 DNA is TGTGCCAGCAGCAAAAGTCGGGGGGGGGCAAACGAGCAGTACTTC.

This clone was seen a few times. The V gene is TRBV11-3, the J gene TRBJ2-7; D possibly corresponds to TRBD1 (6 bases). There are 15 residues in the CDR3. Trimming took 1 base from V and 3 from J, leaving 13 bases between them. Per germline, CDR1 SGHNT and CDR2 YENEEA. The CDR3 loop reads CASSLAGGTHYEQYF. In nucleotides, the CDR3 is TGTGCCAGCAGCTTAGCTGGGGGCACACACTACGAGCAGTACTTC.

This sequence joins TRBV18 and TRBJ2-3; 11 bases line up with TRBD1. The germline CDR1 and CDR2 sequences are KGHSH and LQKENI. CDR3 length equals 16 residues. The V segment lost 4 bases and the J segment 5 bases; nucleotides outside the gene matches: 8. The CDR3 nucleotides read TGTGCCAGCTCACGGCGGGACAGGGGGAGTGGAGATACGCAGTATTTT. Translated: CASSRRDRGSGDTQYF. Variable domain in full (rest from reference TRBV18 and TRBJ2-3): NAGVMQNPRHLVRRRGQEARLRCSPMKGHSHVYWYRQLPEEGLKFMVYLQKENIIDESGMPKERFSAEFPKEGPSILRIQQVVRGDSAAYFCASSRRDRGSGDTQYFGPGTRLTVL.

The chain uses TRBV12-3 or TRBV12-4 and TRBJ2-5; D gene unclear. The CDR3 length is 12 residues. V lost 3 bases and J lost 6, with 8 bases in between. The CDR3 coding sequence is TGTGCCAGCAGTTTTGCGTTAAAGACCCAGTACTTC. Its translation: CASSFALKTQYF.

The V gene is TRBV18, the J gene TRBJ2-3; maybe TRBD2 (5 bases). The CDR3 is 14 amino acids. The V and J ends lost 0 bases and 8 bases respectively, with 12 bases between them. CDR1 is KGHSH and CDR2 is LQKENI in the germline V gene. CDR3 bases: TGTGCCAGCTCACCACCTGTCGGGGTGACTACGCAGTATTTT. It translates to CASSPPVGVTTQYF. Drawing the rest from reference TRBV18 and TRBJ2-3, the complete variable domain is NAGVMQNPRHLVRRRGQEARLRCSPMKGHSHVYWYRQLPEEGLKFMVYLQKENIIDESGMPKERFSAEFPKEGPSILRIQQVVRGDSAAYFCASSPPVGVTTQYFGPGTRLTVL.

The rearrangement joins TRBV5-6 to TRBJ1-1, with no clear D. The CDR3 length is 12 residues. Germline CDR1 is SGHDT and CDR2 is YYEEEE. V lost 4 bases to trimming and J lost 4 bases, with 8 bases between them. As DNA, the CDR3 is TGTGCCAGCAGCGACGGAGGCACTGAAGCTTTCTTT. Amino acids: CASSDGGTEAFF.

This chain connects TRBV15 to TRBJ1-5; 7 nucleotides match TRBD1. The germline V gene encodes CDR1 LNHNV and CDR2 YYDKDF (reference sequence). The junction had 10 bases not matched to a gene; V was cut back by 3 bases and J by 5 bases. The CDR3 has 16 residues. The CDR3 coding sequence is TGTGCCACCAGCAGCGACAGGGACGGGTCGCATCAGCCCCAGCATTTT. Translated: CATSSDRDGSHQPQHF.

The rearrangement uses TRBV7-9 and TRBJ1-6; D is unresolved. Per the germline V gene, CDR1 is SEHNR and CDR2 is FQNEAQ (reference sequence). V lost 5 bases and J lost 6, with 5 bases in between. This CDR3 spans 12 amino acids. The CDR3 region is CASSPSNSPLHF. The CDR3 DNA is TGTGCCAGCAGCCCATCTAATTCACCCCTCCACTTT.

For the CDR3, the DNA is TGCGCCAGCAGCTTGGCGGGGTACACTGAAGCTTTCTTT. Protein: CASSLAGYTEAFF. The V and J genes are TRBV5-1 and TRBJ1-1, with D hard to call. CDR1 is SGHRS, CDR2 YFSETQ, per germline. V lost 0 bases to trimming and J lost 3 bases, with 6 bases between them. The CDR3 totals 13 residues.

This chain uses TRBV6-4 with TRBJ2-5; D unclear. V lost 0 bases and J 9 bases, leaving 11 bases between the germline ends. The germline V gene has CDR1 MRHNA and CDR2 SNTAGT. This CDR3 has 13 residues. CDR3 loop: CASSDSIIGPQYF. CDR3 coding DNA: TGTGCCAGCAGTGACTCGATAATTGGGCCCCAGTACTTC.